Following are 20 T cell receptor beta chains from one sample sequenced in a study of T cells in Graves' hyperthyroidism and ophthalmopathy. TCR beta CDR3 region amplification was performed from RNA transcripts. The HTBI set primed first-round TCR CDR3 RT-PCR. MiXCR, applied by TCRdb to the multiplex PCR reads, yields one record per CDR3 protein. The sample includes more than 550,000 distinct CDR3 sequences, roughly a sixth of them seen just once. The sample comprised blood. Receptor source: a woman between 45 and 65 years old with Graves' hyperthyroidism that later progressed to Graves' ophthalmopathy.

This clonotype has only a few counts. J is TRBJ1-2 and V is TRBV29-1; tentatively, D is TRBD1 (5 bases). The CDR3 loop spans 13 amino acids. V was shortened by 6 bases and J by 7 bases, with 18 bases between the two germline ends. CDR1 and CDR2 (germline): SQVTM, ANQGSEA. The CDR3 bases are TGCAGCGTCGGTCAGGGTGAGGTTGGTGGCTACACCTTC. It encodes CSVGQGEVGGYTF. Using reference TRBV29-1 and TRBJ1-2 for the parts outside the CDR3, the full variable domain is SAVISQKPSRDICQRGTSLTIQCQVDSQVTMMFWYRQQPGQSLTLIATANQGSEATYESGFVIDKFPISRPNLTFSTLTVSNMSPEDSSIYLCSVGQGEVGGYTFGSGTRLTVV.

V usage is TRBV2 and J usage is TRBJ1-3; D not resolved. V was clipped by 8 bases and J by 3 bases, with 11 bases between them. CDR1 is SNHLY and CDR2 is FYNNEI in the germline V gene. This CDR3 contains 13 residues. The CDR3 nucleotides read TGTGCCAGCGGCCGACAAGATGGAAACACCATATATTTT. Translation: CASGRQDGNTIYF.

This clonotype showed up many times. The chain is built from TRBV3-1 and TRBJ2-7, with D possibly TRBD2 on 5 matching bases. Germline CDR1 and CDR2: LGHDT and YNNKEL (reference sequence). The CDR3 has 13 amino acids. Trimming removed 4 bases from V and 3 bases from J, with 10 bases in between. In DNA form, the CDR3 reads TGTGCCAGCAGCCGTCCGGGATTCTACGAGCAGTACTTC. Encoded protein: CASSRPGFYEQYF.

V usage is TRBV2 and J usage is TRBJ1-2; D is possibly TRBD1 (6 bases). Germline V gives CDR1 SNHLY, CDR2 FYNNEI. Trimming stripped 7 bases from V and 2 bases from J, with 8 bases between. This CDR3 is 12 amino acids long. CDR3 region: CASTGQNYGYTF. The CDR3 DNA reads TGTGCCAGCACCGGACAGAACTATGGCTACACCTTC. The full variable domain, in which reference TRBV2 and TRBJ1-2 provide the parts outside the CDR3, is EPEVTQTPSHQVTQMGQEVILRCVPISNHLYFYWYRQILGQKVEFLVSFYNNEISEKSEIFDDQFSVERPDGSNFTLKIRSTKLEDSAMYFCASTGQNYGYTFGSGTRLTVV.

This clonotype was found a few times. This chain connects TRBV19 to TRBJ2-1; 7 bases align to TRBD1. Unmatched junction bases numbered 9, after V lost 6 bases and J lost 7 bases. Germline V gives CDR1 LNHDA, CDR2 SQIVND (reference sequence). This CDR3 contains 14 residues. CDR3: CASSSLDRVNEQFF. The CDR3 nucleotides are TGTGCCAGTAGCTCCCTCGACAGGGTTAATGAGCAGTTCTTC. The whole variable domain, remainder taken from reference TRBV19 and TRBJ2-1, is DGGITQSPKYLFRKEGQNVTLSCEQNLNHDAMYWYRQDPGQGLRLIYYSQIVNDFQKGDIAEGYSVSREKKESFPLTVTSAQKNPTAFYLCASSSLDRVNEQFFGPGTRLTVL.

The gene calls are TRBV5-6 and TRBJ2-7; 7 nucleotides line up with TRBD1. Germline trimming cut 5 bases from V and 2 bases from J; bases unmatched to any gene: 4. CDR1 and CDR2 from the germline V gene are SGHDT and YYEEEE. The CDR3 has 13 residues. CDR3 nucleotides: TGTGCCAGCAGACCGGGACAGACCTACGAGCAGTACTTC. It codes for CASRPGQTYEQYF.

This clonotype was seen only a few times. The genes are TRBV7-9 and TRBJ1-1, with no clear D. Germline V gene sequence: CDR1 SEHNR, CDR2 FQNEAQ (reference sequence). V shed 7 bases and J shed 1 base, with 16 bases lying between them. The length of the CDR3 is 15 residues. CDR3: CASTGPPDGNTEAFF. CDR3 sequence (DNA): TGTGCCAGCACCGGCCCCCCCGACGGGAACACTGAAGCTTTCTTT.

This clonotype was counted only a few times. The CDR3 nucleotides read TGTGCCAGCAACGTTGCGGCCGGGACTATGAACACTGAAGCTTTCTTT. Its protein product is CASNVAAGTMNTEAFF. This chain links TRBV2 with TRBJ1-1, with a possible D match to TRBD1 (5 bases). The germline gives CDR1 SNHLY, CDR2 FYNNEI. V lost 7 bases to trimming and J lost 0 bases, with 18 bases between them. This CDR3 has 16 residues.

This clonotype was found a few times. CDR3 in amino acids: CASSGGGDGEQFF. The DNA of the CDR3 is TGTGCCAGCAGCGGCGGGGGGGATGGTGAGCAGTTCTTC. This chain uses TRBV9 with TRBJ2-1, with TRBD2 matching 9 bases. J lost 9 bases, V lost 3 bases, and 4 bases had no gene match. The CDR3 is 13 residues long. CDR1 and CDR2 from the germline V gene are SGDLS and YYNGEE. Based on the CDR3 plus reference TRBV9 and TRBJ2-1, the full variable domain is DSGVTQTPKHLITATGQRVTLRCSPRSGDLSVYWYQQSLDQGLQFLIQYYNGEERAKGNILERFSAQQFPDLHSELNLSSLELGDSALYFCASSGGGDGEQFFGPGTRLTVL.

This clonotype was detected many times. This chain links TRBV12-3 or TRBV12-4 with TRBJ1-5, with no clear D. Between the trimmed V and J ends, which lost 5 bases and 2 bases, there was a span of 13 bases. The CDR3 totals 15 residues. CDR3 in amino acids: CASSTDGGGNQPQHF. The CDR3 coding sequence is TGTGCCAGCAGTACCGACGGTGGGGGCAATCAGCCCCAGCATTTT.

The chain is built from TRBV7-9 and TRBJ2-7; D gene uncertain. Trimming removed 3 bases at V and 3 bases at J, with 6 bases between. CDR1 SEHNR and CDR2 FQNEAQ come from the germline V gene (reference sequence). The CDR3 loop spans 12 amino acids. CDR3 bases: TGTGCCAGCAGCTTTCACGGCTACGAGCAGTACTTC. This gives the protein CASSFHGYEQYF.

Many counts were recorded for this clonotype. The rearrangement links TRBV7-9 to TRBJ2-1; D might be TRBD2 (6 bases). Trimming took 5 bases from V and 0 from J, leaving 17 bases between them. The germline CDR1 and CDR2 sequences are SEHNR and FQNEAQ (reference sequence). CDR3 length equals 17 residues. The CDR3 loop reads CASSHPLGGDSYNEQFF. CDR3 in DNA: TGTGCCAGCAGCCATCCGCTTGGCGGGGACTCCTACAATGAGCAGTTCTTC.

This clonotype was counted between two and nine times. V and J are TRBV6-6 and TRBJ1-4; perhaps TRBD1 as D (5 bases). Trimming removed 0 bases at V and 1 base at J, with 12 bases between. This CDR3 has 17 amino acids. Germline V gene lookup returns CDR1 MNHNY and CDR2 SVGAGI (reference sequence). The DNA for the CDR3 is TGTGCCAGCAGTTACTCCGCTTTGGGGCAAACTAATGAAAAACTGTTTTTT. Its protein product is CASSYSALGQTNEKLFF.

This clonotype was observed a few times. The CDR3 here is CSAREDRGVTEAFF. CDR3 DNA sequence: TGCAGTGCTAGAGAAGACAGGGGCGTAACTGAAGCTTTCTTT. The chain links TRBV20-1 to TRBJ1-1, with TRBD1 matching 8 bases. Looked up from germline, CDR1 is DFQATT and CDR2 is SNEGSKA (reference sequence). V lost 0 bases, J lost 5 bases, and 5 bases stayed unmatched. The CDR3 has 14 amino acids.

V is TRBV5-4 and J is TRBJ2-3; D gene uncertain. In germline, CDR1 is SGHNT, CDR2 YYREEE (reference sequence). Trimming removed 0 bases at V and 4 bases at J, with 9 bases between. The CDR3 is 14 amino acids. The CDR3 bases are TGTGCCAGCAGCTTGGGTCAGGTCTCAGATACGCAGTATTTT. The encoded protein is CASSLGQVSDTQYF.

This clonotype has only a few counts. The chain employs TRBV3-1 and TRBJ2-3; D call uncertain. Germline V gene sequence: CDR1 LGHDT, CDR2 YNNKEL (reference sequence). The CDR3 covers 16 residues. V lost 0 bases and J lost 1, with 11 bases in between. Here the CDR3 DNA reads TGTGCCAGCAGCCAAGATCTGCGGAGAGGCACAGATACGCAGTATTTT. Its protein product is CASSQDLRRGTDTQYF.

This clonotype was counted many times. The rearrangement uses TRBV20-1 and TRBJ1-1; possible D gene TRBD1, 6 bases. Trimming took off 3 bases at V and 6 bases at J, with 17 bases between the two ends. The CDR3 extends over 14 amino acids. Germline V CDR1 and CDR2: DFQATT, SNEGSKA (reference sequence). CDR3 amino acids: CSARYRVVSAEAFF. The CDR3 nucleotides read TGCAGTGCTAGGTACAGGGTGGTAAGCGCTGAAGCTTTCTTT.

This clonotype was detected only a few times. The chain carries TRBV6-5 and TRBJ1-2; D uncertain. V shed 2 bases and J shed 4 bases, with 17 bases lying between them. The CDR3 has 16 residues. Germline V gives CDR1 MNHEY, CDR2 SVGAGI. The chain's CDR3 is CASSYDFRSSGYGYTF. CDR3 nucleotides: TGTGCCAGCAGTTACGATTTCAGGTCCTCAGGCTATGGCTACACCTTC.

This clonotype was found many times. The chain carries TRBV29-1 and TRBJ1-1; D might be TRBD1 (5 bases). The V and J ends lost 6 bases and 4 bases respectively, with 15 bases between them. This CDR3 spans 13 amino acids. CDR1 and CDR2 from the germline V gene are SQVTM and ANQGSEA. The CDR3 reads CSVDYQGPTEAFF. The CDR3 DNA sequence: TGCAGCGTAGATTACCAGGGCCCCACTGAAGCTTTCTTT.

In its sample, this clonotype was seen many times. The V gene is TRBV6-5, the J gene TRBJ1-5; D is perhaps TRBD1 (5 bases). The germline CDR1 and CDR2 sequences are MNHEY and SVGAGI. V lost 0 bases and J 4 bases, leaving 10 bases between the germline ends. The CDR3 runs to 15 residues. CDR3 sequence: CASSYSRGPNQPQHF. The CDR3 DNA reads TGTGCCAGCAGTTACTCTCGGGGACCTAATCAGCCCCAGCATTTT.